The entry that follows covers one TCR beta chain sequence. Its specificity is unknown. This sample was taken from a study of cytomegalovirus exposure and HLA in healthy donors. Profiled with immunoSEQ multiplex PCR; TCRdb holds only in-frame clones, not every one. Here the sample spans about 130,000 clones, about nine tenths being singletons. General study results and limits: Most TCR sequences proved rare, with some public TCRs found in many donors. Within the 120 validation repertoires, first-cohort TCR clusters tended to co-occur, according to a later analysis. Researchers reported that a few CMV-associated chains were confirmed in vitro as CMV antigen-specific.

CDR1 is SGHVS and CDR2 is FQNEAQ in the germline V gene. J lost 13 bases, V lost 1 base, and 15 bases had no gene match. The CDR3 runs to 17 residues. The specimen was PBMCs. V gene TRBV7-8 combines with J gene TRBJ2-2, with TRBD2 matching over 10 bases. The sequence was obtained from a woman aged 25 to 39 in good health and CMV-seropositive. Here the CDR3 reads CASSLGPSGSQSYRLFF. The CDR3 DNA follows: TGTGCCAGCAGCTTAGGTCCTAGCGGGAGCCAGAGTTACCGGCTGTTTTTT. The complete variable domain, with remaining parts taken from reference TRBV7-8 and TRBJ2-2, reads GAGVSQSPRYKVAKRGQDVALRCDPISGHVSLFWYQQALGQGPEFLTYFQNEAQLDKSGLPSDRFFAERPEGSVSTLKIQRTQQEDSAVYLCASSLGPSGSQSYRLFFGEGSRLTVL.